This T cell receptor beta chain was sequenced during a study of blood T cell repertoires in COVID-19. Study as a whole: The analysed material was cDNA or gDNA that came from T cells, B-cell-depleted T cells, or PBMCs.

V gave up 1 base and J gave up 0 bases, with 7 bases separating them. CDR3 length: 15 amino acids. Germline V gives CDR1 SGHTA, CDR2 FQGNSA. The table came from immunoSEQ multiplex PCR; TCRdb's copy has only in-frame clones and leaves some out. The sample holds fewer than 250,000 clones, 88% seen once. The origin of this receptor is an older man with acute or convalescent COVID-19. The J gene is TRBJ2-1, the V gene TRBV7-2; D possibly corresponds to TRBD2 (5 bases). The source material was peripheral blood. In nucleotides, the CDR3 is TGTGCCAGCAGCTTAGTCGGGGACTCCTACAATGAGCAGTTCTTC. It yields the protein CASSLVGDSYNEQFF.